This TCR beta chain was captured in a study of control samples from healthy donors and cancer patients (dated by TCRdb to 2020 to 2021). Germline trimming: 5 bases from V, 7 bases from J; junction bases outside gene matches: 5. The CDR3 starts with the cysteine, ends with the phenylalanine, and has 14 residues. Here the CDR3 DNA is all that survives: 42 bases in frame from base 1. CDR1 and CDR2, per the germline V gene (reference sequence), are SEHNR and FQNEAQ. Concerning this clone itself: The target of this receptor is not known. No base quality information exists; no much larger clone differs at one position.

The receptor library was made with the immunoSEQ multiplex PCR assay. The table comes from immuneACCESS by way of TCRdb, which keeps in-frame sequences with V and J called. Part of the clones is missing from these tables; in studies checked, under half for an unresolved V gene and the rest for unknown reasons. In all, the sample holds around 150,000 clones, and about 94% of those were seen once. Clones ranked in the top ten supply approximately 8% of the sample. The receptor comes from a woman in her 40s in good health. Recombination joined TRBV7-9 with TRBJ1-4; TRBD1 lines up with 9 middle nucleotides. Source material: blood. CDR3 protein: CASSRQGGGEKLFF. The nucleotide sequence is TGTGCCAGCAGCCGACAGGGGGGAGGTGAAAAACTGTTTTTT.